The present T cell receptor beta chain was sequenced within a study of T cell responses to AZD1222 COVID-19 vaccine. Findings and caveats of the study: Spike-wide vaccine-associated CD4 TCRs dominated at 160-218 and 743-854.

Germline lookup yields CDR1 MNHEY and CDR2 SVGAGI. The CDR3 contains 13 residues. V was trimmed by 4 bases and J by 6 bases, leaving 12 bases between them. Sequencing used immunoSEQ multiplex PCR; TCRdb keeps in-frame clones, though not all of them. The table includes roughly 110,000 clones, about 89% detected once. This clone turned up a few times. Its antigen is unidentified. The input for sequencing was peripheral blood, taken 28 days after the second AZD1222 dose. The sequence was collected from an adult who received the AZD1222 COVID-19 vaccine. The chain couples TRBV6-5 to TRBJ1-1; tentatively, D is TRBD1 (6 bases). CDR3 residues: CASSWGGPSEAFF. The CDR3 coding sequence is TGTGCCAGCAGTTGGGGGGGCCCTTCTGAAGCTTTCTTT.